This T cell receptor beta chain was retrieved from a study of T cell responses to AZD1222 COVID-19 vaccine. Notes on the study in general: Spike-specific TCR breadth and depth were elevated following two AZD1222 doses.

V was shortened by 4 bases and J by 6 bases, with 16 bases between the two germline ends. Germline lookup yields CDR1 LNHDA and CDR2 SQIVND (reference sequence). The CDR3 totals 14 residues. The assay was immunoSEQ multiplex PCR, and TCRdb's table has in-frame clones only and misses some. The repertoire holds more than 90,000 clones, with roughly 84% as singletons. As to this clone: What it binds is unknown.

This clonotype originated in an adult in good health. The chain couples TRBV19 to TRBJ2-7; possibly TRBD1 for D (6 bases). The material sequenced was peripheral blood, taken on day 0 of AZD1222 vaccination. CDR3 amino acids: CASSKGQGLIEQYF. The CDR3 DNA follows: TGTGCCAGTAGTAAGGGGCAGGGGCTCATCGAGCAGTACTTC.